One TCR beta chain is described in this entry. Its antigen remains undetermined. No per-base quality is available; no much larger clone lies one base away. The data were obtained in a study of a mutant IDH1 vaccine in newly diagnosed glioma (dated by TCRdb to the early 2020s). Regarding the study in general: Patients received eight vaccinations in weeks 1, 3, 5, 7, 11, 15, 19 and 23, corresponding to visits V03 through V10. Vaccination began 4-6 weeks after radiotherapy alone, or alongside temozolomide cycles in the chemotherapy-containing groups. Of the 30 to 35 patients who were treated, about 60% were male and approximately 40% were female, and the mean age was roughly 40 years. Prior to enrollment, standard therapy consisting of radiotherapy alone, temozolomide alone, or radiochemotherapy with temozolomide had been administered to patients, with the combination being received by most patients. Peripheral blood was collected at six visits: V03 (baseline), V05, V07, V10, V12 and V13. For exploratory analyses, longitudinal TCRB deep sequencing was carried out in under 30 treated patients wherever samples were available. Summary of the overall study and its limitations: The authors stated that sample limitations prevented analyses of patient blood samples from being reproduced. Vaccine-induced immune responses across multiple MHC alleles were detected in over 80% of patients. Pseudoprogression appeared unrelated to alterations in the top peripheral T cell clonotypes detected by TCRB sequencing. PBMC samples for TCRB deep sequencing were selected based on availability.

CDR1 and CDR2 were assigned from the germline V gene as SGHNT and YENEEA. V and J lose 2 bases and 7 bases, and a span of 9 bases separates them. From cysteine to phenylalanine, the CDR3 is 13 amino acids long. Just CDR3 DNA is preserved here, 39 bases in frame from base 1. In the paper's terms, the time point label means: week 11, during vaccination. Each vaccine dose was 300 ug of a 20-mer mutant IDH1 peptide in Montanide, given subcutaneously with topical imiquimod. Donors had newly diagnosed WHO grade 3 or 4 IDH1-mutant astrocytomas with loss of nuclear ATRX. The samples were drawn from NOA16, a multicentre, single-arm, open-label phase I trial in Germany that tested a mutant IDH1 peptide vaccine in humans for the first time. Genomic DNA for TCRB sequencing was isolated from EDTA blood with the DNeasy Blood and Tissue Kit. The method behind the library was the immunoSEQ multiplex PCR assay. Rearranged TCR beta chain sequences were amplified with the hsTCRB Kit following the manufacturer's protocol. An Illumina MiSeq was used to sequence the TCRB libraries. As for the original processing: The kit vendor's proprietary platform handled demultiplexing, trimming and gene mapping. The table comes from immuneACCESS by way of TCRdb, which keeps in-frame sequences with V and J called. Part of the clones is missing from these tables; in studies checked, under half for an unresolved V gene and the rest for unknown reasons. That table gives V, J and clone size, and the DNA gave D and trimming. This sample comprises more than 50,000 clones, 80% of them detected only once. The ten largest clonotypes hold approximately 6.1% of the sample.

The chain is made from TRBV11-3 and TRBJ2-1; the D gene cannot be resolved reliably. Sequencing was performed on PBMCs, taken from a glioma patient whose treatment included an IDH1 peptide vaccine. The origin of this receptor is a man aged 50 to 60 with glioma. Here is the DNA: TGTGCCAGCAGCTTAAATTCGAGAAATGAGCAGTTCTTC. Translated, this gives CASSLNSRNEQFF. With the portions outside the CDR3 filled from the reference TRBV11-3 and TRBJ2-1 genes, the complete variable region becomes EAGVVQSPRYKIIEKKQPVAFWCNPISGHNTLYWYLQNLGQGPELLIRYENEEAVDDSQLPKDRFSAERLKGVDSTLKIQPAELGDSAVYLCASSLNSRNEQFFGPGTRLTVL.